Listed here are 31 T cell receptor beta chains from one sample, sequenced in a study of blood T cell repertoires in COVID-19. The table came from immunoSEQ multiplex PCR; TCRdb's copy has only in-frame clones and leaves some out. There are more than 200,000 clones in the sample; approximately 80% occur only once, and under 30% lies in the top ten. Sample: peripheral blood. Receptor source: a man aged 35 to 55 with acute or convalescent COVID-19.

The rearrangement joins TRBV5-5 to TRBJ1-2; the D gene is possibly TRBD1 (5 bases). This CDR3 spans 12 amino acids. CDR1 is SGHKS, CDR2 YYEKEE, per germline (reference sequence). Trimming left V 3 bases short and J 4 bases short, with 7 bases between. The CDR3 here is CASSSQGYGYTF. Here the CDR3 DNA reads TGTGCCAGCAGCTCCCAGGGCTATGGCTACACCTTC.

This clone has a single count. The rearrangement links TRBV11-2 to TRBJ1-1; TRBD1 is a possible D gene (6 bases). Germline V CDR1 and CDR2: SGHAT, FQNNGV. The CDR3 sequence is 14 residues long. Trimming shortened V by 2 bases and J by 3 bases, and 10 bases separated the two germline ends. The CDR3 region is CASSLSRGHTEAFF. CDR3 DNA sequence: TGTGCCAGCAGCTTAAGCAGGGGCCACACTGAAGCTTTCTTT. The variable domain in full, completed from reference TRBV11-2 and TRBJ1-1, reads EAGVAQSPRYKIIEKRQSVAFWCNPISGHATLYWYQQILGQGPKLLIQFQNNGVVDDSQLPKDRFSAERLKGVDSTLKIQPAKLEDSAVYLCASSLSRGHTEAFFGQGTRLTVV.

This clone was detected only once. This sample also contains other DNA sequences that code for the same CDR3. CDR3 sequence reads: CASSQGGTQPQHF. The CDR3 bases are TGTGCCAGCAGCCAGGGGGGTACTCAGCCCCAGCATTTT. This chain links TRBV3-1 (or the pseudogene TRBV3-2) with TRBJ1-5, with D possibly being TRBD1 (5 bases). There are 13 residues in the CDR3. Germline loops: CDR1 LGHDT, CDR2 YNNKEL (reference sequence). The V gene lost 3 bases and the J gene lost 6 bases, with 9 bases spanning the gap.

CDR3 bases: TGCGCCAGCAGCTCTGGACTTTCGGGAGGCCACAATGAGCAGTTCTTC. Translating gives CASSSGLSGGHNEQFF. The J gene is TRBJ2-1, the V gene TRBV5-1; the match to TRBD2 covers 7 bases. The CDR3 covers 16 residues. CDR1 and CDR2 (germline): SGHRS, YFSETQ. V dropped 3 bases and J dropped 5; count of bases not matched to a gene: 11.

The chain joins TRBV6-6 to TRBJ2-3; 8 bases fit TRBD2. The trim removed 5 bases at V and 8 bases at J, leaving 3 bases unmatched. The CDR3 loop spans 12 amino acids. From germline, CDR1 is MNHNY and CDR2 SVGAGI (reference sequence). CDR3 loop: CASSRSGSTQYF. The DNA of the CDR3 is TGTGCCAGCAGTCGAAGCGGGAGTACGCAGTATTTT.

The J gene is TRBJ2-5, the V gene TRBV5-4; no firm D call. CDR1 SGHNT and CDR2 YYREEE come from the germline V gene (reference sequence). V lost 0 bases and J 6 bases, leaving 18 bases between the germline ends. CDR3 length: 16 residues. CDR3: CASSLATQPEIQTQYF. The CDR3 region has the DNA TGTGCCAGCAGCTTGGCCACCCAACCCGAGATACAGACCCAGTACTTC.

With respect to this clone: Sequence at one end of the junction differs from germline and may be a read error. This CDR3 is CSAGTFRHTSF. CDR3 bases: TGCAGTGCTGGAACCTTCCGACACACCAGCTTC. This sequence joins TRBV20-1 and TRBJ1-2; D gene uncertain. This CDR3 has 11 residues. Germline lookup yields CDR1 DFQATT and CDR2 SNEGSKA (reference sequence).

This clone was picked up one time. The CDR3 region is CAWSVQGPYGYTF. CDR3 coding DNA: TGTGCCTGGAGTGTACAGGGACCATATGGCTACACCTTC. The rearrangement uses TRBV30 and TRBJ1-2; D is possibly TRBD1 (6 bases). In germline, CDR1 is GTSNPN, CDR2 SVGIG (reference sequence). The V end lost 0 bases, the J end lost 5 bases, and 10 bases lay between the germline ends. This CDR3 spans 13 amino acids.

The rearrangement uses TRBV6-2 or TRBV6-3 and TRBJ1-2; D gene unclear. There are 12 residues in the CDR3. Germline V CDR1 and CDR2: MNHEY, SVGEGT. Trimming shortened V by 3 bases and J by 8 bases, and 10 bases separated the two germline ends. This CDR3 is CASSYGVMGYTF. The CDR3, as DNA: TGTGCCAGCAGTTATGGAGTTATGGGCTACACCTTC.

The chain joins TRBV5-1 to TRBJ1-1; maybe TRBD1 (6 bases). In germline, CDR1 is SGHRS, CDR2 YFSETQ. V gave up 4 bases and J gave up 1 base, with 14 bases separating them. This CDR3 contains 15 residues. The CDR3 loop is CASSPPKGQNTEAFF. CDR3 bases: TGCGCCAGCAGCCCTCCAAAGGGACAGAACACTGAAGCTTTCTTT.

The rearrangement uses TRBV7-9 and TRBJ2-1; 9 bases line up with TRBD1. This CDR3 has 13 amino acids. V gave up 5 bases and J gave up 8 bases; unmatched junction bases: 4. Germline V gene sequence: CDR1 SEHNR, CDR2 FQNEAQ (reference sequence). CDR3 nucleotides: TGTGCCAGCAGCGCAACAGGGGGCTATGAGCAGTTCTTC. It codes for CASSATGGYEQFF.

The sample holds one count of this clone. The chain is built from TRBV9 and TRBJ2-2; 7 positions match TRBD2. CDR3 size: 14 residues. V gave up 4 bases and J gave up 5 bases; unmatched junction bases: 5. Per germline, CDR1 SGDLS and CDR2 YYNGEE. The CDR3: CASSPGTTTGELFF. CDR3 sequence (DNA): TGTGCCAGCAGCCCGGGGACTACAACCGGGGAGCTGTTTTTT.

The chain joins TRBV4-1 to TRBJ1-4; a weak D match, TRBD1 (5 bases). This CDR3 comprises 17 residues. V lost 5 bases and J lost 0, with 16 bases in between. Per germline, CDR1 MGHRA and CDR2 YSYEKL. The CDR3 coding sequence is TGCGCCAGCAGCTCCTCCCCAGGGCTAGCAACTAATGAAAAACTGTTTTTT. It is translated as CASSSSPGLATNEKLFF.

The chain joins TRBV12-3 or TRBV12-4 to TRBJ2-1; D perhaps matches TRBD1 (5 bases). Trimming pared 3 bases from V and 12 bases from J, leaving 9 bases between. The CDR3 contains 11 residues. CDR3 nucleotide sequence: TGTGCCAGCAGTTTGAGGCAGGGGCAGTTCTTC. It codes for CASSLRQGQFF.

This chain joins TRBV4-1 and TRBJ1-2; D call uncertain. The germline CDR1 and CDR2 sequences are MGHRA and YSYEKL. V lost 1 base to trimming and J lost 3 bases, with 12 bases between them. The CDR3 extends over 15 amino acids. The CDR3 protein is CASSQVEGAHYGYTF. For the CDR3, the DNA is TGCGCCAGCAGCCAAGTGGAGGGCGCGCACTATGGCTACACCTTC.

The CDR3 spells CASTPSPGGREQYF. DNA for the CDR3: TGTGCCAGCACCCCCTCCCCCGGGGGACGGGAGCAGTACTTC. This chain uses TRBV7-2 with TRBJ2-7; the D gene is possibly TRBD2 (6 bases). Germline-derived CDR1 and CDR2 are SGHTA and FQGNSA. V was trimmed by 7 bases and J by 7 bases, leaving 20 bases between them. This CDR3 region has 14 residues. Full variable domain (outside the CDR3, taken from reference TRBV7-2 and TRBJ2-7): GAGVSQSPSNKVTEKGKDVELRCDPISGHTALYWYRQSLGQGLEFLIYFQGNSAPDKSGLPSDRFSAERTGGSVSTLTIQRTQQEDSAVYLCASTPSPGGREQYFGPGTRLTVT.

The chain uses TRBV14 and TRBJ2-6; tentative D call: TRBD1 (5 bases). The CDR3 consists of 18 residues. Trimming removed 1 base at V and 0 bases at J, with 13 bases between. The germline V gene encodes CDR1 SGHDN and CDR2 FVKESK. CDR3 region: CASSQVAAGLSGANVLTF. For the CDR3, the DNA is TGTGCCAGCAGCCAAGTTGCCGCAGGGCTCTCTGGGGCCAACGTCCTGACTTTC.

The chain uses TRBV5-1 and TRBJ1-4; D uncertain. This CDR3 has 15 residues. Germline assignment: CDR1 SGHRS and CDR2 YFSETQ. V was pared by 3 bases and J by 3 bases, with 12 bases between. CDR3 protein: CASSSLREANEKLFF. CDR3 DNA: TGCGCCAGCAGCTCCCTGAGGGAAGCTAATGAAAAACTGTTTTTT.

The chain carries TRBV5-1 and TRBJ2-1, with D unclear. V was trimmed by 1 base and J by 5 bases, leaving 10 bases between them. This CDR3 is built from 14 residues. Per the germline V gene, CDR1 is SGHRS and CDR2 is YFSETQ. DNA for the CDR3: TGCGCCAGCAGCTTGTCGGGTCTAAACAATGAGCAGTTCTTC. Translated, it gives CASSLSGLNNEQFF.

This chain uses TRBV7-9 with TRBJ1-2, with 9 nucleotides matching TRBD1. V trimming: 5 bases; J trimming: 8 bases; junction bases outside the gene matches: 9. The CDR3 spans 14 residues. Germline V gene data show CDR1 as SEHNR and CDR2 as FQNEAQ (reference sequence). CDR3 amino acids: CASSAGTGPRGYTF. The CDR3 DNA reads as TGTGCCAGCAGCGCCGGGACAGGGCCGAGAGGCTACACCTTC.

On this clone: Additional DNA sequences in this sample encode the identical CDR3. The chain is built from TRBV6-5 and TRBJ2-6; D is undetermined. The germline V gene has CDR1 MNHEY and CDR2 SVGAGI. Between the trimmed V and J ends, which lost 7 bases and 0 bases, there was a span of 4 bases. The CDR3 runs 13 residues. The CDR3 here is CASKASGANVLTF. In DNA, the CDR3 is TGTGCCAGCAAAGCCTCTGGGGCCAACGTCCTGACTTTC.

Here the CDR3 DNA reads TGTGCCAGCAGTGAACGTAGCGGGGTTTACGAGCAGTACTTC. Protein sequence: CASSERSGVYEQYF. The V call is TRBV2, the J call TRBJ2-7, with 8 bases aligning to TRBD2. The CDR3 length is 14 residues. The germline gives CDR1 SNHLY, CDR2 FYNNEI. J lost 4 bases, V lost 2 bases, and 4 bases had no gene match.

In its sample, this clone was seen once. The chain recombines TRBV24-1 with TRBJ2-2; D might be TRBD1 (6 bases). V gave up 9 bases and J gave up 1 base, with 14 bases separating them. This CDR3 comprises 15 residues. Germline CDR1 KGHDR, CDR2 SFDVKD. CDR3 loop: CATARGGVNTGELFF. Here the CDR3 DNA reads TGTGCCACCGCCAGGGGCGGAGTGAACACCGGGGAGCTGTTTTTT.

CDR3: CASSSDNEQYF. DNA of the CDR3: TGTGCCAGCAGTTCAGACAACGAGCAGTACTTC. The rearrangement uses TRBV12-3 or TRBV12-4 and TRBJ2-7; D remains ambiguous. The V gene lost 4 bases and the J gene lost 5 bases, with 6 bases spanning the gap. This CDR3 has 11 residues.

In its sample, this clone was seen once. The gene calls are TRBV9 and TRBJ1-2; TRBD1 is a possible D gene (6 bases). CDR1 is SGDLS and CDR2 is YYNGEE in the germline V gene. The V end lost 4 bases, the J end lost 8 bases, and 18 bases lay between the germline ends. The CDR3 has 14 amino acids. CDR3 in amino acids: CASSSRSRGGGYTF. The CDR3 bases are TGTGCCAGCAGCTCCCGATCCAGGGGTGGCGGCTACACCTTC. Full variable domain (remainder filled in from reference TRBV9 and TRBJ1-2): DSGVTQTPKHLITATGQRVTLRCSPRSGDLSVYWYQQSLDQGLQFLIQYYNGEERAKGNILERFSAQQFPDLHSELNLSSLELGDSALYFCASSSRSRGGGYTFGSGTRLTVV.

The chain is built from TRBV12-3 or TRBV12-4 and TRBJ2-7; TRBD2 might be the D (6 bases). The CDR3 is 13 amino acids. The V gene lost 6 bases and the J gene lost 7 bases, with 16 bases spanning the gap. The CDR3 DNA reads TGTGCCAGCAGCCCCTCACTAGCCCAAGAGCAGTACTTC. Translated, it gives CASSPSLAQEQYF.

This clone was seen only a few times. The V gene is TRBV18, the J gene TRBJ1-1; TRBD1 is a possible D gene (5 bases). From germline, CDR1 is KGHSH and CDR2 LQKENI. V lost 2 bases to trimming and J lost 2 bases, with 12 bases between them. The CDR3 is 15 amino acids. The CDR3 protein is CASSPTSGVNTEAFF. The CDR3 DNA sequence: TGTGCCAGCTCACCAACCTCGGGGGTCAACACTGAAGCTTTCTTT. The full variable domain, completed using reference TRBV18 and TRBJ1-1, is NAGVMQNPRHLVRRRGQEARLRCSPMKGHSHVYWYRQLPEEGLKFMVYLQKENIIDESGMPKERFSAEFPKEGPSILRIQQVVRGDSAAYFCASSPTSGVNTEAFFGQGTRLTVV.

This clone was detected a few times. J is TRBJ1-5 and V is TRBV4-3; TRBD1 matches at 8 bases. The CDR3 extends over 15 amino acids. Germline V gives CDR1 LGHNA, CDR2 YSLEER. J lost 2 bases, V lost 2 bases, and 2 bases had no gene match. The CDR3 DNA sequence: TGCGCCAGCAGCCAATCGACAGGGGGCAATCAGCCCCAGCATTTT. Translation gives CASSQSTGGNQPQHF.

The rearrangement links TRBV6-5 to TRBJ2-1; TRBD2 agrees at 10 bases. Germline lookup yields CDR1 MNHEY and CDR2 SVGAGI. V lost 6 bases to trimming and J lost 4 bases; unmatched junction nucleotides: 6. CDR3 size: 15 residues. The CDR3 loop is CASSRTSGAYNEQFF. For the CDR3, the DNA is TGTGCCAGCAGCCGGACTAGCGGAGCTTACAATGAGCAGTTCTTC.

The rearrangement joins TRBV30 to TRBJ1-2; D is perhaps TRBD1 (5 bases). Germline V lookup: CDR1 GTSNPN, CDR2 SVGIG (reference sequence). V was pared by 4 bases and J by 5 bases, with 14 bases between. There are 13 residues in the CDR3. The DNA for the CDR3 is TGTGCCTGGACTTCAGGGCGGGATTATGGCTACACCTTC. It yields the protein CAWTSGRDYGYTF.

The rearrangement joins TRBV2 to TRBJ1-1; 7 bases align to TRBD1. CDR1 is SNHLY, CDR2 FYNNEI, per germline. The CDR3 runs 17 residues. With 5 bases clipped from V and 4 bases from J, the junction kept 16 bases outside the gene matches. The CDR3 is CASSLRQGGPLSTEAFF. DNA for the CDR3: TGTGCCAGCAGTCTTAGACAGGGTGGGCCCTTAAGCACTGAAGCTTTCTTT. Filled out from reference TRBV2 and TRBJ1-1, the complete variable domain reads EPEVTQTPSHQVTQMGQEVILRCVPISNHLYFYWYRQILGQKVEFLVSFYNNEISEKSEIFDDQFSVERPDGSNFTLKIRSTKLEDSAMYFCASSLRQGGPLSTEAFFGQGTRLTVV.